One and the same sample provided the 22 T cell receptor beta chains below, sequenced in a study of CD8+ T cells in alopecia areata. This sample's treatment: oral pan-JAK inhibitor, 5-10 mg twice daily. Investigators isolated RNA and reverse transcribed it into cDNA to act as the sequencing template. The repertoire was sequenced with immunoSEQ multiplex PCR; TCRdb's copy has only in-frame clones and lacks some. The sample holds approximately 140,000 clones, about 88% seen once. Sequences were derived from CD8+ T cells sorted from blood, sampled at week 4, from a patient treated with tofacitinib. The receptor source for this set is a human donor with alopecia areata.

The J gene is TRBJ2-7, the V gene TRBV5-4; the match to TRBD1 covers 10 bases. Germline V CDR1 and CDR2: SGHNT, YYREEE (reference sequence). Trimming removed 2 bases from V and 5 bases from J; junction bases left unmatched: 4. The length of the CDR3 is 14 residues. This CDR3 reads CASSLWDRGHEQYF. The CDR3 DNA is TGTGCCAGCAGCTTATGGGACAGGGGCCACGAGCAGTACTTC.

This chain links TRBV5-1 with TRBJ2-2; 7 nucleotides line up with TRBD2. The CDR3 has 15 amino acids. After removal of 4 bases from V and 5 bases from J, the junction contained 8 bases not matched to a gene. CDR1 is SGHRS, CDR2 YFSETQ, per germline. CDR3 DNA sequence: TGCGCCAGCAGCCTAGCGGTTAGGGATACCGGGGAGCTGTTTTTT. Protein product: CASSLAVRDTGELFF. Supplemented by reference TRBV5-1 and TRBJ2-2, the full variable domain reads KAGVTQTPRYLIKTRGQQVTLSCSPISGHRSVSWYQQTPGQGLQFLFEYFSETQRNKGNFPGRFSGRQFSNSRSEMNVSTLELGDSALYLCASSLAVRDTGELFFGEGSRLTVL.

The chain uses TRBV13 and TRBJ2-5; D is unclear. Germline-derived CDR1 and CDR2 are PRHDT and FYEKMQ (reference sequence). This CDR3 is 13 amino acids long. V gave up 3 bases and J gave up 1 base, with 6 bases separating them. CDR3 DNA: TGTGCCAGCAGCTTGAATCCCCAAGAGACCCAGTACTTC. This gives the protein CASSLNPQETQYF. Complete variable domain (other parts from reference TRBV13 and TRBJ2-5): AAGVIQSPRHLIKEKRETATLKCYPIPRHDTVYWYQQGPGQDPQFLISFYEKMQSDKGSIPDRFSAQQFSDYHSELNMSSLELGDSALYFCASSLNPQETQYFGPGTRLLVL.

V gene TRBV7-9 combines with J gene TRBJ2-3; D gene unclear. The CDR3 has 12 residues. CDR1 is SEHNR, CDR2 FQNEAQ, per germline (reference sequence). Trimming took 4 bases from V and 4 from J, leaving 6 bases between them. Written as DNA, the CDR3 is TGTGCCAGCAGCTCGGTCTCAGATACGCAGTATTTT. Its translation is CASSSVSDTQYF.

This chain connects TRBV30 to TRBJ1-5; D is undetermined. Per the germline V gene, CDR1 is GTSNPN and CDR2 is SVGIG (reference sequence). The CDR3 runs 16 residues. Trimming cost V 0 bases and J 1 base, with 13 bases left between them. CDR3 DNA sequence: TGTGCCTGGAGTGTACCTGAGGTCACAAGCAATCAGCCCCAGCATTTT. Translation: CAWSVPEVTSNQPQHF.

V usage is TRBV6-5 and J usage is TRBJ1-1; D possibly corresponds to TRBD1 (5 bases). The CDR3 consists of 14 residues. The V gene lost 4 bases and the J gene lost 5 bases, with 14 bases spanning the gap. Germline V lookup: CDR1 MNHEY, CDR2 SVGAGI. The CDR3 here is CASSSTQGWTEAFF. DNA for the CDR3: TGTGCCAGCAGTTCGACCCAGGGTTGGACTGAAGCTTTCTTT.

V gene TRBV29-1 combines with J gene TRBJ2-1; D may match TRBD1 or TRBD2 (5 bases each). The V gene's germline CDR1 is SQVTM and CDR2 ANQGSEA. This CDR3 region has 15 residues. Trimming removed 3 bases at V and 0 bases at J, with 12 bases between. The DNA for the CDR3 is TGCAGCGTTGAGACTCAGGGAGACTCCTACAATGAGCAGTTCTTC. As protein: CSVETQGDSYNEQFF.

The chain joins TRBV15 to TRBJ1-4; 9 nucleotides match TRBD1. From germline, CDR1 is LNHNV and CDR2 YYDKDF (reference sequence). The ends lost 3 bases at V and 7 bases at J; junction bases unmatched: 3. This CDR3 region has 14 residues. In DNA form, the CDR3 reads TGTGCCACCAGCAGTACAGGGGGCGGTGAAAAACTGTTTTTT. The encoded protein is CATSSTGGGEKLFF.

This chain links TRBV5-4 with TRBJ2-5; possibly TRBD2 for D (6 bases). Germline-derived CDR1 and CDR2 are SGHNT and YYREEE (reference sequence). The CDR3 loop spans 14 amino acids. V dropped 1 base and J dropped 0 bases, with 7 bases sitting between them. The DNA of the CDR3 is TGTGCCAGCAGCTTGCCGGGAGACCAAGAGACCCAGTACTTC. Its translation: CASSLPGDQETQYF.

In the case of this clone: The sample holds other DNA sequences that translate to the same CDR3. The chain employs TRBV30 and TRBJ2-3; no clear D gene. CDR1 GTSNPN and CDR2 SVGIG come from the germline V gene (reference sequence). This CDR3 has 11 amino acids. Trimming shortened V by 0 bases and J by 3 bases, and 1 base separated the two germline ends. The CDR3 region has the DNA TGTGCCTGGAGTGTGACAGATACGCAGTATTTT. The encoded protein is CAWSVTDTQYF.

The rearrangement joins TRBV5-4 to TRBJ2-3; 8 bases are shared with TRBD2. This CDR3 has 17 residues. V was clipped by 1 base and J by 1 base; unmatched bases: 8. Germline CDR1 reads SGHNT; CDR2 reads YYREEE (reference sequence). CDR3 sequence reads: CASSLLSGVMGTDTQYF. The CDR3 DNA is TGTGCCAGCAGCTTGCTTAGCGGGGTTATGGGCACAGATACGCAGTATTTT.

The V and J genes are TRBV7-9 and TRBJ2-7; TRBD1 aligns across 8 bases. CDR3 size: 13 residues. The germline gives CDR1 SEHNR, CDR2 FQNEAQ (reference sequence). V lost 2 bases, J lost 6 bases, and 3 bases stayed unmatched. The CDR3 nucleotides read TGTGCCAGCAGCTTACGGACAGGGCGCGAGCAGTACTTC. It codes for CASSLRTGREQYF. The whole variable domain, remainder taken from reference TRBV7-9 and TRBJ2-7, is DTGVSQNPRHKITKRGQNVTFRCDPISEHNRLYWYRQTLGQGPEFLTYFQNEAQLEKSRLLSDRFSAERPKGSFSTLEIQRTEQGDSAMYLCASSLRTGREQYFGPGTRLTVT.

The rearrangement links TRBV27 to TRBJ1-5; 7 nucleotides agree with TRBD1. The CDR3 extends over 15 amino acids. V lost 4 bases, J lost 3 bases, and 6 bases stayed unmatched. Per the germline V gene, CDR1 is MNHEY and CDR2 is SMNVEV (reference sequence). CDR3 loop: CASSSKQGINQPQHF. Written as DNA, the CDR3 is TGTGCCAGCAGTTCAAAACAGGGGATCAATCAGCCCCAGCATTTT.

This clone has a handful of counts. The rearrangement joins TRBV29-1 to TRBJ2-1, with D possibly matching TRBD1 (8 bases). The CDR3 is made up of 15 amino acids. CDR1 SQVTM and CDR2 ANQGSEA come from the germline V gene. Trimming took 3 bases from V and 0 from J, leaving 12 bases between them. The CDR3 loop is CSVDYRGGSYNEQFF. The CDR3 DNA sequence: TGCAGCGTTGACTACAGGGGGGGCTCCTACAATGAGCAGTTCTTC.

V gene TRBV7-9 combines with J gene TRBJ2-7; D may correspond to TRBD1 or TRBD2 (5 bases each). CDR1 is SEHNR, CDR2 FQNEAQ, per germline (reference sequence). The CDR3 is 14 residues long. V dropped 1 base and J dropped 3 bases, with 10 bases sitting between them. The CDR3 DNA sequence: TGTGCCAGCAGCTTAGACGGGACGTTCTACGAGCAGTACTTC. Protein product: CASSLDGTFYEQYF.

The chain's CDR3 is CASSVHNSGRADNEQFF. The CDR3 region has the DNA TGTGCCAGCAGCGTACATAATAGCGGGAGGGCCGACAATGAGCAGTTCTTC. The chain employs TRBV9 and TRBJ2-1; 11 bases are a match to TRBD2. The ends lost 1 base at V and 5 bases at J; junction bases unmatched: 8. Germline V gives CDR1 SGDLS, CDR2 YYNGEE. The CDR3 has 17 residues.

This rearrangement joins TRBV6-5 to TRBJ2-7; 10 bases are shared with TRBD2. In germline, CDR1 is MNHEY, CDR2 SVGAGI. Trimming removed 2 bases from V and 2 bases from J; junction bases left unmatched: 3. The CDR3 has 15 residues. As DNA, the CDR3 is TGTGCCAGCAGTTACGGGCTAGCGGGAGCCTACGAGCAGTACTTC. Translated, it gives CASSYGLAGAYEQYF.

The chain has TRBV7-2 and TRBJ2-2; the D gene is possibly TRBD2 (6 bases). V lost 6 bases, J lost 4 bases, and 18 bases lay in between. CDR3 length equals 16 residues. Germline values: CDR1 SGHTA, CDR2 FQGNSA. CDR3: CASRRGLGEPTGELFF. The CDR3 coding sequence is TGTGCCAGCAGACGGGGACTTGGGGAGCCCACCGGGGAGCTGTTTTTT.

V gene TRBV4-2 combines with J gene TRBJ2-3, with D uncertain. The CDR3 loop spans 11 amino acids. Trimming stripped 4 bases from V and 7 bases from J, with 6 bases between. In germline, CDR1 is LGHNA, CDR2 YNFKEQ. The CDR3 coding sequence is TGTGCCAGCAGCCCCGGAAATACGCAGTATTTT. Protein product: CASSPGNTQYF.

CDR3 sequence reads: CASSTSLAGVDGELFF. The DNA of the CDR3 is TGTGCCAGCAGCACATCCCTAGCGGGAGTTGACGGGGAGCTGTTTTTT. This chain connects TRBV7-9 to TRBJ2-2; 10 bases agree with TRBD2. This CDR3 is 16 amino acids long. V gave up 5 bases and J gave up 7 bases; unmatched junction bases: 10. CDR1 SEHNR and CDR2 FQNEAQ come from the germline V gene (reference sequence).

This clone occurred once. The chain recombines TRBV18 with TRBJ1-2, with 8 bases lining up with TRBD1. The germline CDR1 and CDR2 sequences are KGHSH and LQKENI. V was pared by 6 bases and J by 8 bases, with 2 bases of the junction left unmatched. CDR3 length equals 11 residues. CDR3 sequence: CASSRGLGYTF. In DNA form, the CDR3 reads TGTGCCAGCTCCAGGGGGCTCGGCTACACCTTC.

This rearrangement joins TRBV4-1 to TRBJ2-3, with D maybe TRBD2 (6 bases). The germline V gene has CDR1 MGHRA and CDR2 YSYEKL. CDR3 length: 13 amino acids. V shed 0 bases and J shed 6 bases, with 7 bases lying between them. DNA of the CDR3: TGCGCCAGCAGCCAAGAGGGGGGTGATACGCAGTATTTT. Its translation: CASSQEGGDTQYF.